This T cell receptor (beta chain) came from a study of blood T cell repertoires in COVID-19. This clone is deemed medium-sized (0.01 to 0.1%). The repertoire was sequenced with immunoSEQ multiplex PCR; TCRdb's copy has only in-frame clones and lacks some. There are about 100,000 clones in the sample; around 82% occur only once, and nearly 9% lies in the top ten. Deletions cut 0 bases from V and 4 bases from J, with 5 bases between. CDR3 size: 12 residues. Per the germline V gene, CDR1 is SGHDT and CDR2 is YYEEEE. The sequenced sample was peripheral blood. The chain uses TRBV5-6 and TRBJ2-7; D call uncertain. The sequence came from a man aged 50-60 years who had recovered from COVID-19. The CDR3 sequence is CASSLDLYEQYF. The CDR3 nucleotides are TGTGCCAGCAGCTTGGATCTGTACGAGCAGTACTTC.